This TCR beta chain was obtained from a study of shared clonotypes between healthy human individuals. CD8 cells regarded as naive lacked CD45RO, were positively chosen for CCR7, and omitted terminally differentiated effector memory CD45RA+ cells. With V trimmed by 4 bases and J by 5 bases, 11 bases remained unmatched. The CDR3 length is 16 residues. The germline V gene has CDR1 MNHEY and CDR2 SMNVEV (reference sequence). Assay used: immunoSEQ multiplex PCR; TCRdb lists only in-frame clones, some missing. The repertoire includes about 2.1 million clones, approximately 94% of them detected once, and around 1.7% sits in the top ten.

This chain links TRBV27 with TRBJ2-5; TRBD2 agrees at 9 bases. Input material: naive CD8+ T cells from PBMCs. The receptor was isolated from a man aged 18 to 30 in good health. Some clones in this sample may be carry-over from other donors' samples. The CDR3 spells CASSSLKTSGRETQYF. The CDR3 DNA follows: TGTGCCAGCAGTTCCCTAAAGACTAGCGGACGGGAGACCCAGTACTTC.